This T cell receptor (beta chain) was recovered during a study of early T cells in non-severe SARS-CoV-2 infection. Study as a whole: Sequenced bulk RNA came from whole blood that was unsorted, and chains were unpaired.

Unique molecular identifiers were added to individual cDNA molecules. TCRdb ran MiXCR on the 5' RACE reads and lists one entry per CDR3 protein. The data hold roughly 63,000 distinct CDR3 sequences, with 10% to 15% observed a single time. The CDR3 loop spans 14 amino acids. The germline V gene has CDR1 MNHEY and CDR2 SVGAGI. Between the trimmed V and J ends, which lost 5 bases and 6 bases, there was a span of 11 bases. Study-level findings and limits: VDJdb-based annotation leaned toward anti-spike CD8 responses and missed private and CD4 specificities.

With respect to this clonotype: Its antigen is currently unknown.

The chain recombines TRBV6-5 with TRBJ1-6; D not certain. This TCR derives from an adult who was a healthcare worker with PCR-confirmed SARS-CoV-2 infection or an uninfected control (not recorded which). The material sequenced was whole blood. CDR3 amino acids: CASSAGEVNSPLHF. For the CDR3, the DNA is TGTGCCAGCAGTGCCGGGGAGGTTAATTCACCCCTCCACTTT.